This record covers a single T cell receptor beta chain. Its antigen is not identified. This sample was included in a study of cytomegalovirus exposure and HLA in healthy donors. Study-level information: The approximately 130 validation repertoires matched the 666 first-cohort repertoires in platform, a later analysis reported.

Profiled with immunoSEQ multiplex PCR; TCRdb holds only in-frame clones, not every one. The repertoire has about 98,000 clones, about 90% of them found once; the top ten carry over 6%. Study results and caveats: Generally TCR sequences proved uncommon, though certain public TCRs appeared in numerous donors. The authors enumerated 150 to 200 TCR beta chains as linked to cytomegalovirus.

Between the trimmed V and J ends, which lost 0 bases and 0 bases, there was a span of 3 bases. The CDR3 length is 13 residues. Germline V gives CDR1 SGHNT, CDR2 YYREEE (reference sequence). The sequence was obtained from a man aged 18 to 30 in good health and CMV-seropositive. The sample taken for sequencing was PBMCs. V gene TRBV5-4 combines with J gene TRBJ1-1, with D hard to call. DNA of the CDR3: TGTGCCAGCAGCTTGGGTATGAACACTGAAGCTTTCTTT. Translating it yields CASSLGMNTEAFF.